This passage covers 2 T cell receptor beta chains from one sample sequenced in a study of blood T cell repertoires in COVID-19. Some clones are missing from TCRdb's copy, which holds only in-frame ones; the method was immunoSEQ multiplex PCR. The sample includes about 110,000 clones, about three quarters of them seen just once. Source material: peripheral blood. These receptors all stem from a man older than 75 with acute or convalescent COVID-19.

V and J are TRBV9 and TRBJ2-5; the D gene is possibly TRBD1 (6 bases). In germline, CDR1 is SGDLS, CDR2 YYNGEE. V gave up 0 bases and J gave up 4 bases, with 10 bases separating them. This CDR3 region has 14 residues. The CDR3 nucleotides read TGTGCCAGCAGCGTAGCACAGGGACGAGAGACCCAGTACTTC. This translates into CASSVAQGRETQYF.

The chain joins TRBV15 to TRBJ1-5; D is perhaps TRBD1 (5 bases). The V and J ends lost 3 bases and 3 bases respectively, with 18 bases between them. Germline V CDR1 and CDR2: LNHNV, YYDKDF (reference sequence). The CDR3 consists of 17 residues. CDR3 sequence: CATSRVPGGGDNQPQHF. CDR3 in DNA: TGTGCCACCAGCAGGGTCCCCGGTGGGGGGGACAATCAGCCCCAGCATTTT.